This T cell receptor beta chain was recorded in a study of blood T cell repertoires in COVID-19. At the level of the study: Before being deemed recovered, Cohort 3 donors had two negative PCRs, clearance, or symptom resolution. Acute and convalescent COVID-19 specimens originated in the United States, Italy and Spain.

Germline assignment: CDR1 KGHSH and CDR2 LQKENI. The length of the CDR3 is 13 residues. Trimming shortened V by 8 bases and J by 1 base, and 11 bases separated the two germline ends. Participants, about 18 to 90 years old, spanned some 23 US areas. Assignment of participants to cohorts was predicated upon participant-reported clinical history. Some clones are missing from TCRdb's copy, which holds only in-frame ones; the method was immunoSEQ multiplex PCR. The sample lists approximately 360,000 clones, 87% occurring once. The TCR comes from a man in his forties or fifties in a cohort exposed to, infected with or recovered from COVID-19 (not recorded which). Source material: PBMCs or T cells enriched from blood (not recorded which). V and J are TRBV18 and TRBJ2-5; the D is unclear. The DNA of the CDR3 is TGTGCCAGCCTTACTACTTTCCAAGAGACCCAGTACTTC. As protein: CASLTTFQETQYF.